These 30 T cell receptor beta chains were sequenced from one sample in a study of blood T cell repertoires in COVID-19. The method was immunoSEQ multiplex PCR; TCRdb's version includes in-frame clones alone and lacks a portion of them. The sample carries approximately 120,000 clones, 80% recorded once. The sequenced sample was peripheral blood. Receptors originate from a human donor in a cohort sampled during active or convalescent COVID-19.

The CDR3 region is CASSPYVQGARGEQFF. In nucleotides, the CDR3 is TGTGCCAGTTCCCCCTACGTGCAGGGGGCTAGAGGAGAGCAGTTCTTC. The chain combines TRBV19 with TRBJ2-1, with TRBD1 identical over 8 bases. The CDR3 has 16 residues. CDR1 LNHDA and CDR2 SQIVND come from the germline V gene (reference sequence). The V and J ends lost 8 bases and 10 bases, in that order; junction bases with no gene match: 19.

This chain uses TRBV2 with TRBJ1-5, with D possibly being TRBD1 (5 bases). The V gene lost 4 bases and the J gene lost 6 bases, with 10 bases spanning the gap. CDR3 length equals 13 residues. Per the germline V gene, CDR1 is SNHLY and CDR2 is FYNNEI. DNA for the CDR3: TGTGCCAGCAGTGGGGCAGGGCTTCAGCCCCAGCATTTT. Translated, it gives CASSGAGLQPQHF.

Only one count was recorded for this clone. The chain has TRBV18 and TRBJ2-2; 12 bases map to TRBD2. The CDR3 totals 18 residues. The germline V gene has CDR1 KGHSH and CDR2 LQKENI. Unmatched junction bases numbered 7, after V lost 3 bases and J lost 2 bases. The CDR3 reads CASSPTPGLAGNTGELFF. As DNA, the CDR3 is TGTGCCAGCTCACCTACTCCCGGACTAGCGGGAAACACCGGGGAGCTGTTTTTT.

This clone was picked up one time. The gene calls are TRBV9 and TRBJ2-4, with TRBD1 matching over 10 bases. V shed 1 base and J 2 bases; nucleotides not matched to a gene: 6. The CDR3 is 17 amino acids. Per germline, CDR1 SGDLS and CDR2 YYNGEE. The CDR3 spells CASSVLGQGVPKNIQYF. CDR3 bases: TGTGCCAGCAGCGTACTAGGACAGGGGGTTCCCAAAAACATTCAGTACTTC.

This sequence joins TRBV3-1 (or the pseudogene TRBV3-2) and TRBJ2-7; 14 bases map to TRBD2. The CDR3 is made up of 16 amino acids. The V segment lost 3 bases and the J segment 4 bases; nucleotides outside the gene matches: 5. CDR1 and CDR2 from the germline V gene are LGHDT and YNNKEL (reference sequence). CDR3 region: CASSQDRLAGGYEQYF. The CDR3 DNA is TGTGCCAGCAGCCAGGACCGACTAGCGGGAGGGTACGAGCAGTACTTC.

The chain recombines TRBV6-5 with TRBJ1-6; weak D call: TRBD1 (6 bases). The CDR3 sequence is 13 residues long. V was pared by 6 bases and J by 13 bases, with 16 bases between. CDR1 is MNHEY and CDR2 is SVGAGI in the germline V gene. The CDR3 is CASRRGTPAPLHF. Here the CDR3 DNA reads TGTGCCAGCAGACGAGGGACACCTGCCCCCCTCCACTTT.

This chain uses TRBV13 with TRBJ1-2; no firm D call. Between the trimmed V and J ends, which lost 2 bases and 12 bases, there was a span of 13 bases. This CDR3 is 12 amino acids long. Germline-derived CDR1 and CDR2 are PRHDT and FYEKMQ (reference sequence). The CDR3 DNA sequence: TGTGCCAGCAGCTTATACCGGACTGGGGACACCTTC. Encoded protein: CASSLYRTGDTF.

Here the CDR3 DNA reads TGTGCCAGCAGGGGACTAGCGGGAGGGTATGAGCAGTACTTC. This encodes CASRGLAGGYEQYF. This sequence joins TRBV27 and TRBJ2-7; 16 bases are shared with TRBD2. CDR1 and CDR2 from the germline V gene are MNHEY and SMNVEV (reference sequence). V dropped 6 bases and J dropped 7; count of bases not matched to a gene: 3. This CDR3 spans 14 amino acids.

The chain recombines TRBV10-1 with TRBJ1-5; D unresolved. Germline V gene lookup returns CDR1 WNHNN and CDR2 SYGVQD (reference sequence). V dropped 3 bases and J dropped 1 base, with 16 bases sitting between them. This CDR3 comprises 17 residues. CDR3 sequence (DNA): TGCGCCAGCAGTGAATTGGGCCAGGTGGTCAGCAATCAGCCCCAGCATTTT. Protein: CASSELGQVVSNQPQHF.

This chain uses TRBV20-1 with TRBJ1-6; D gene uncertain. This CDR3 contains 14 residues. V was clipped by 3 bases and J by 0 bases, with 6 bases between them. Germline V lookup: CDR1 DFQATT, CDR2 SNEGSKA (reference sequence). The CDR3 loop is CSASESSYNSPLHF. CDR3 nucleotide sequence: TGCAGTGCTAGTGAGAGCTCCTATAATTCACCCCTCCACTTT.

On this clone: This CDR3 is also generated by other DNA sequences in the sample. V usage is TRBV3-1 (or the pseudogene TRBV3-2) and J usage is TRBJ1-3; 7 bases line up with TRBD1. Germline loops: CDR1 LGHDT, CDR2 YNNKEL (reference sequence). This CDR3 has 15 residues. Trimming removed 4 bases from V and 2 bases from J; junction bases left unmatched: 5. The CDR3 DNA reads TGTGCCAGCAGCCCACGAGGGGGCCCTGGAAACACCATATATTTT. Its translation is CASSPRGGPGNTIYF.

The chain links TRBV18 to TRBJ1-1; 8 positions agree with TRBD1. Unmatched junction bases numbered 8, after V lost 4 bases and J lost 1 base. CDR3 length: 16 residues. Germline lookup yields CDR1 KGHSH and CDR2 LQKENI. CDR3 nucleotides: TGTGCCAGCTCACACCCAGGGGGCGCAGGGAACACTGAAGCTTTCTTT. It encodes CASSHPGGAGNTEAFF.

The V and J genes are TRBV7-9 and TRBJ1-4, with TRBD1 matching over 11 bases. There are 15 residues in the CDR3. Looked up from germline, CDR1 is SEHNR and CDR2 is FQNEAQ (reference sequence). The ends lost 4 bases at V and 4 bases at J; junction bases unmatched: 2. The DNA for the CDR3 is TGTGCCAGCAGCTGGGGGACAGGGGGTAATGAAAAACTGTTTTTT. Its translation: CASSWGTGGNEKLFF.

The rearrangement joins TRBV7-8 to TRBJ2-7, with 9 bases identical to TRBD2. The germline V gene has CDR1 SGHVS and CDR2 FQNEAQ. CDR3 length: 13 residues. With 5 bases clipped from V and 7 bases from J, the junction kept 6 bases outside the gene matches. The CDR3 DNA sequence: TGTGCCAGCAGCCGTAGCGGGGGTTTAGAGCAGTACTTC. Protein: CASSRSGGLEQYF.

V gene TRBV4-1 combines with J gene TRBJ2-1, with 9 bases that match TRBD2. This CDR3 comprises 14 residues. The germline gives CDR1 MGHRA, CDR2 YSYEKL. Trimming at V came to 8 bases and at J to 7 bases, leaving 9 bases not matched to a gene. The CDR3 protein is CASRDLAGRNEQFF. CDR3 bases: TGCGCCAGCCGCGATCTAGCGGGAAGGAATGAGCAGTTCTTC.

This rearrangement joins TRBV5-1 to TRBJ2-3, with TRBD2 matching over 11 bases. Trimming cost V 3 bases and J 4 bases; bases outside gene matches: 4. From germline, CDR1 is SGHRS and CDR2 YFSETQ. This CDR3 comprises 15 residues. In nucleotides, the CDR3 is TGCGCCAGCAGCTCCATAGCGGGAGGGGCAGATACGCAGTATTTT. It codes for CASSSIAGGADTQYF.

The rearrangement joins TRBV24-1 to TRBJ2-3, with TRBD2 matching 7 bases. CDR3 length equals 16 residues. Germline-derived CDR1 and CDR2 are KGHDR and SFDVKD. After removal of 5 bases from V and 2 bases from J, the junction contained 9 bases not matched to a gene. DNA for the CDR3: TGTGCCACCAGTGCCCTCCTAGCGGCCCCCACAGATACGCAGTATTTT. Protein sequence: CATSALLAAPTDTQYF.

This clone was counted a few times. The chain carries TRBV5-1 and TRBJ2-1, with D possibly TRBD1 on 5 matching bases. Per the germline V gene, CDR1 is SGHRS and CDR2 is YFSETQ. V lost 0 bases, J lost 6 bases, and 13 bases lay in between. The CDR3 consists of 15 residues. CDR3 sequence reads: CASSLGQGTANEQFF. In DNA, the CDR3 is TGCGCCAGCAGCTTGGGCCAGGGTACGGCCAATGAGCAGTTCTTC.

The CDR3 spells CASSPLGSYGYTF. The CDR3 DNA reads as TGTGCCAGCAGCCCCTTGGGCAGCTATGGCTACACCTTC. The rearrangement uses TRBV12-3 or TRBV12-4 and TRBJ1-2, with D unresolved. Deletions cut 6 bases from V and 4 bases from J, with 12 bases between. This CDR3 comprises 13 residues.

The chain couples TRBV27 to TRBJ2-5, with 9 nucleotides matching TRBD2. With V trimmed by 2 bases and J by 5 bases, 15 bases remained unmatched. The germline V gene encodes CDR1 MNHEY and CDR2 SMNVEV (reference sequence). CDR3 size: 18 residues. The CDR3 region is CASSLKASISGGGETQYF. The CDR3, as DNA: TGTGCCAGCAGTTTAAAGGCAAGCATTAGCGGGGGAGGCGAGACCCAGTACTTC.

The chain has TRBV30 and TRBJ1-1; D is ambiguous. V lost 2 bases and J 4 bases, leaving 14 bases between the germline ends. Germline CDR1 and CDR2: GTSNPN and SVGIG (reference sequence). The CDR3 extends over 14 amino acids. CDR3 sequence (DNA): TGTGCCTGGAGTTATGGCTTTGCGGGCACTGAAGCTTTCTTT. This encodes CAWSYGFAGTEAFF.

This clone appeared a few times. The CDR3 sequence is CASRLTGGGQPQHF. In DNA form, the CDR3 reads TGTGCCAGCAGACTGACAGGGGGCGGTCAGCCCCAGCATTTT. The gene calls are TRBV6-5 and TRBJ1-5; TRBD1 matches 10 bases. Germline V gene sequence: CDR1 MNHEY, CDR2 SVGAGI. The CDR3 covers 14 residues. Germline trimming cut 6 bases from V and 6 bases from J; bases unmatched to any gene: 5.

The chain recombines TRBV2 with TRBJ1-1; D is perhaps TRBD1 (6 bases). CDR1 is SNHLY, CDR2 FYNNEI, per germline. The CDR3 is made up of 16 amino acids. V gave up 4 bases and J gave up 4 bases, with 19 bases separating them. The CDR3 coding sequence is TGTGCCAGCAGTGCTCACAGCCGGGGGGCGACCACTGAAGCTTTCTTT. Protein: CASSAHSRGATTEAFF. The full variable domain, rest sourced from reference TRBV2 and TRBJ1-1, is EPEVTQTPSHQVTQMGQEVILRCVPISNHLYFYWYRQILGQKVEFLVSFYNNEISEKSEIFDDQFSVERPDGSNFTLKIRSTKLEDSAMYFCASSAHSRGATTEAFFGQGTRLTVV.

CDR3 DNA: TGTGCCAGCAGCCACAGACTAGCGGGAGGGGGCGAGCAGTACTTC. Protein sequence: CASSHRLAGGGEQYF. The chain recombines TRBV7-2 with TRBJ2-7; 14 bases are shared with TRBD2. The CDR3 loop spans 15 amino acids. Germline values: CDR1 SGHTA, CDR2 FQGNSA. The J segment lost 6 bases and the V segment lost 5 bases, leaving 6 bases of the junction unmatched. The full variable domain, in which reference TRBV7-2 and TRBJ2-7 provide the parts outside the CDR3, is GAGVSQSPSNKVTEKGKDVELRCDPISGHTALYWYRQSLGQGLEFLIYFQGNSAPDKSGLPSDRFSAERTGGSVSTLTIQRTQQEDSAVYLCASSHRLAGGGEQYFGPGTRLTVT.

The chain links TRBV19 to TRBJ1-1; no firm D call. CDR1 LNHDA and CDR2 SQIVND come from the germline V gene (reference sequence). Trimming left V 6 bases short and J 2 bases short, with 22 bases between. The CDR3 is 17 residues long. The CDR3 is CASRKVLGRDFNTEAFF. The DNA of the CDR3 is TGTGCCAGTAGGAAGGTCCTAGGGCGGGATTTTAACACTGAAGCTTTCTTT.

This clone turned up a few times. This chain joins TRBV4-3 and TRBJ1-2, with a weak D call TRBD1 (5 bases). This CDR3 is built from 15 residues. CDR1 and CDR2 from the germline V gene are LGHNA and YSLEER. V was cut by 1 base and J by 4 bases, with 13 bases left in between. Here the CDR3 reads CASSQGGPVGYGYTF. The CDR3 DNA reads as TGCGCCAGCAGCCAAGGGGGCCCGGTTGGCTATGGCTACACCTTC.

This chain uses TRBV19 with TRBJ1-5; D is possibly TRBD1 (5 bases). The V and J ends lost 3 bases and 9 bases respectively, with 21 bases between them. From germline, CDR1 is LNHDA and CDR2 SQIVND (reference sequence). The CDR3 consists of 16 residues. CDR3 nucleotide sequence: TGTGCCAGTAGTATGCAAAGTACAGGTTGGATACGGCCCCAGCATTTT. Translation gives CASSMQSTGWIRPQHF.

This clone occurred many times. The chain joins TRBV19 to TRBJ2-7, with 8 bases lining up with TRBD2. The CDR3 contains 15 residues. The ends lost 5 bases at V and 2 bases at J; junction bases unmatched: 8. The V gene's germline CDR1 is LNHDA and CDR2 SQIVND (reference sequence). The CDR3 reads CASSLSHGGAYEQYF. For the CDR3, the DNA is TGTGCCAGTAGTCTCTCACACGGGGGGGCCTACGAGCAGTACTTC.

The CDR3 spells CASSQDGVGGEKLFF. The CDR3 DNA reads as TGTGCCAGCAGCCAAGATGGAGTAGGTGGCGAAAAACTGTTTTTT. V and J are TRBV3-1 (or the pseudogene TRBV3-2) and TRBJ1-4; D gene ambiguous. Germline V lookup: CDR1 LGHDT, CDR2 YNNKEL (reference sequence). V was shortened by 0 bases and J by 8 bases, with 13 bases between the two germline ends. This CDR3 comprises 15 residues.

The CDR3 bases are TGTGCCAGCAGTTCATATCTAGAGGCATATAGCAATCAGCCCCAGCATTTT. Amino acid sequence: CASSSYLEAYSNQPQHF. V gene TRBV6-2 or TRBV6-3 combines with J gene TRBJ1-5; D unresolved. There are 17 residues in the CDR3. The germline V gene has CDR1 MNHEY and CDR2 SVGEGT. Trimming took 4 bases from V and 0 from J, leaving 16 bases between them.